A single sample is the source of the 30 T cell receptor beta chains below, sequenced in a study of T cells in tuberculosis. Only in-frame clones appear in the TCRdb table, and some are missing; sequencing was by immunoSEQ multiplex PCR. The sample records about 49,000 clones, 90% to 95% being singletons. Time point: new active TB diagnosis, blood taken before or within 7 days of starting treatment. Sequencing used PBMCs, obtained at tuberculosis diagnosis. The receptors stem from an adult with tuberculosis.

The chain combines TRBV2 with TRBJ2-7; weak D call: TRBD2 (6 bases). Trimming took 0 bases from V and 1 from J, leaving 13 bases between them. The CDR3 sequence is 16 residues long. Germline V gene sequence: CDR1 SNHLY, CDR2 FYNNEI. CDR3 DNA sequence: TGTGCCAGCAGTGAAGCTGGGAGGACGGGTTCCTACGAGCAGTACTTC. Translated: CASSEAGRTGSYEQYF.

The chain carries TRBV9 and TRBJ2-5; possible D gene TRBD2, 6 bases. CDR1 and CDR2 (germline): SGDLS, YYNGEE. V gave up 1 base and J gave up 0 bases, with 13 bases separating them. This CDR3 is built from 16 residues. The CDR3 DNA reads as TGTGCCAGCAGCGTACGCGGGAACGGGTACCAAGAGACCCAGTACTTC. Translated: CASSVRGNGYQETQYF.

The rearrangement joins TRBV11-2 to TRBJ2-7, with 7 nucleotides matching TRBD1. The length of the CDR3 is 14 residues. From germline, CDR1 is SGHAT and CDR2 FQNNGV. V trimming: 4 bases; J trimming: 6 bases; junction bases outside the gene matches: 9. The CDR3, as DNA: TGTGCCAGCAGCTCAACAGGGGTAAGGGGCGAGCAGTACTTC. Amino acid sequence: CASSSTGVRGEQYF.

The J gene is TRBJ2-3, the V gene TRBV28, with TRBD1 identical over 7 bases. The CDR3 spans 16 residues. Trimming at V came to 3 bases and at J to 0 bases, leaving 6 bases not matched to a gene. CDR1 is MDHEN, CDR2 SYDVKM, per germline. The CDR3 region has the DNA TGTGCCAGCAGTTTCGTTGGGACAGTAAGCACAGATACGCAGTATTTT. Translated: CASSFVGTVSTDTQYF.

V usage is TRBV19 and J usage is TRBJ2-2, with 10 bases that match TRBD2. The CDR3 length is 14 residues. V trimming: 5 bases; J trimming: 4 bases; junction bases outside the gene matches: 1. Germline V gene lookup returns CDR1 LNHDA and CDR2 SQIVND (reference sequence). CDR3 in DNA: TGTGCCAGTAGTCTAGCGGGAGCCACCGGGGAGCTGTTTTTT. Its translation is CASSLAGATGELFF.

The rearrangement joins TRBV29-1 to TRBJ2-1, with 10 bases identical to TRBD1. The CDR3 is 15 residues long. With 1 base clipped from V and 6 bases from J, the junction kept 6 bases outside the gene matches. Germline-derived CDR1 and CDR2 are SQVTM and ANQGSEA. The CDR3 loop reads CSVEGDRGFANEQFF. The CDR3 nucleotides read TGCAGCGTTGAAGGGGACAGGGGCTTTGCCAATGAGCAGTTCTTC.

V gene TRBV19 combines with J gene TRBJ2-7, with D possibly being TRBD2 (5 bases). CDR1 is LNHDA and CDR2 is SQIVND in the germline V gene (reference sequence). The CDR3 is made up of 14 amino acids. The V and J ends lost 11 bases and 0 bases respectively, with 17 bases between them. For the CDR3, the DNA is TGTGCCGTCCTAAGGCGGGTCCGCTCCTACGAGCAGTACTTC. Its translation is CAVLRRVRSYEQYF.

The rearrangement uses TRBV5-1 and TRBJ2-7; 8 nucleotides agree with TRBD1. This CDR3 spans 15 amino acids. V lost 0 bases to trimming and J lost 4 bases; unmatched junction nucleotides: 6. Germline V gene data show CDR1 as SGHRS and CDR2 as YFSETQ. This CDR3 reads CASSLGAGGIYEQYF. CDR3 sequence (DNA): TGCGCCAGCAGCTTGGGGGCAGGGGGCATATACGAGCAGTACTTC.

V and J are TRBV6-1 and TRBJ2-7, with 8 bases that match TRBD1. V dropped 4 bases and J dropped 9; count of bases not matched to a gene: 14. Germline assignment: CDR1 MNHNS and CDR2 SASEGT. The CDR3 is made up of 15 amino acids. As DNA, the CDR3 is TGTGCCAGCAGTGCCTCCGGGACAGGCGTAAGTGCGCAGTACTTC. Translated, it gives CASSASGTGVSAQYF.

The V gene is TRBV2, the J gene TRBJ1-5, with no clear D. Germline CDR1 SNHLY, CDR2 FYNNEI. The CDR3 runs to 12 residues. The V end was cut by 7 bases, the J end by 4 bases, with 8 bases between. CDR3 nucleotide sequence: TGTGCCAGCAAACTCGGGAATCAGCCCCAGCATTTT. Its protein is CASKLGNQPQHF.

The chain uses TRBV6-5 and TRBJ2-1; D is uncertain. The CDR3 has 11 residues. V lost 1 base, J lost 9 bases, and 4 bases lay in between. Germline-derived CDR1 and CDR2 are MNHEY and SVGAGI. CDR3 nucleotides: TGTGCCAGCAGTTACTTCGGTGAGCAGTTCTTC. As protein: CASSYFGEQFF.

This clone was detected only once. This chain uses TRBV9 with TRBJ2-2; 9 bases agree with TRBD1. This CDR3 contains 17 residues. Germline V gene lookup returns CDR1 SGDLS and CDR2 YYNGEE. With 3 bases clipped from V and 5 bases from J, the junction kept 11 bases outside the gene matches. CDR3 DNA: TGTGCCAGCAGCGACCCCCGGGACAGGGAATGGACCGGGGAGCTGTTTTTT. This codes for CASSDPRDREWTGELFF.

The V and J genes are TRBV5-1 and TRBJ1-1, with TRBD1 as a possible D gene (5 bases). Germline CDR1 reads SGHRS; CDR2 reads YFSETQ. The CDR3 consists of 11 residues. V shed 4 bases and J shed 4 bases, with 5 bases lying between them. The CDR3 DNA sequence: TGCGCCAGCAGCAGGGGCACTGAAGCTTTCTTT. Protein product: CASSRGTEAFF.

V gene TRBV6-1 combines with J gene TRBJ2-2, with 13 bases lining up with TRBD2. The CDR3 runs 15 residues. The J segment lost 7 bases and the V segment lost 10 bases, leaving 9 bases of the junction unmatched. Germline CDR1 reads MNHNS; CDR2 reads SASEGT. The CDR3, as DNA: TGTGCCATCGTGACTAGCGGGAGGTCGAACGGGGAGCTGTTTTTT. Encoded protein: CAIVTSGRSNGELFF.

The rearrangement joins TRBV9 to TRBJ2-1, with 11 bases aligning to TRBD2. This CDR3 contains 15 residues. The germline CDR1 and CDR2 sequences are SGDLS and YYNGEE. V dropped 6 bases and J dropped 7; count of bases not matched to a gene: 9. The CDR3 DNA is TGTGCCAGCAATATAGCGGGAGGGCCGGGGAATGAGCAGTTCTTC. Translated: CASNIAGGPGNEQFF.

The chain employs TRBV19 and TRBJ1-4; TRBD1 agrees at 9 bases. This CDR3 is 16 amino acids long. Germline V lookup: CDR1 LNHDA, CDR2 SQIVND (reference sequence). The V segment lost 5 bases and the J segment 5 bases; nucleotides outside the gene matches: 9. In nucleotides, the CDR3 is TGTGCCAGTAGTCCCCAGGGGGGGACAGGGAATGAAAAACTGTTTTTT. Its protein is CASSPQGGTGNEKLFF.

V gene TRBV2 combines with J gene TRBJ2-7; D perhaps matches TRBD2 (6 bases). Trimming removed 8 bases at V and 1 base at J, with 15 bases between. This CDR3 is 14 amino acids long. CDR1 SNHLY and CDR2 FYNNEI come from the germline V gene. The CDR3 nucleotides are TGTGCCAGCTTGGGGACTTTCCTTTCCTACGAGCAGTACTTC. Translated: CASLGTFLSYEQYF. The variable domain in full, completed from reference TRBV2 and TRBJ2-7, reads EPEVTQTPSHQVTQMGQEVILRCVPISNHLYFYWYRQILGQKVEFLVSFYNNEISEKSEIFDDQFSVERPDGSNFTLKIRSTKLEDSAMYFCASLGTFLSYEQYFGPGTRLTVT.

This clone was seen only once. The rearrangement links TRBV6-1 to TRBJ1-5; D not resolved. This CDR3 is built from 14 residues. With 2 bases removed from V and 6 bases from J, the gap between germline ends came to 11 bases. Germline V lookup: CDR1 MNHNS, CDR2 SASEGT. CDR3 DNA: TGTGCCAGCAGTGAAAGAGGAGAAGGTCAGCCCCAGCATTTT. Encoded protein: CASSERGEGQPQHF.

The chain links TRBV5-1 to TRBJ2-7; TRBD1 matches 7 bases. The CDR3 covers 15 residues. Germline trimming cut 4 bases from V and 0 bases from J; bases unmatched to any gene: 7. The germline gives CDR1 SGHRS, CDR2 YFSETQ. The DNA for the CDR3 is TGCGCCAGCAGCCCGACCGGGACAGTCTCCTACGAGCAGTACTTC. It codes for CASSPTGTVSYEQYF.

CDR3 region: CASRDRTTDTQYF. The CDR3 DNA reads TGTGCCAGCCGGGACAGGACCACAGATACGCAGTATTTT. The chain uses TRBV19 and TRBJ2-3; 8 positions match TRBD1. With 9 bases clipped from V and 2 bases from J, the junction kept 4 bases outside the gene matches. This CDR3 is built from 13 residues. The germline CDR1 and CDR2 sequences are LNHDA and SQIVND (reference sequence).

The chain employs TRBV19 and TRBJ1-5; D might be TRBD1 (6 bases). Trimming stripped 6 bases from V and 2 bases from J, with 11 bases between. CDR3 size: 14 residues. Per the germline V gene, CDR1 is LNHDA and CDR2 is SQIVND (reference sequence). CDR3 sequence reads: CASRGGVGNQPQHF. The CDR3 DNA reads TGTGCCAGTAGAGGGGGAGTCGGCAATCAGCCCCAGCATTTT.

This chain uses TRBV12-5 with TRBJ2-5, with D unclear. The ends were cut back, 5 bases at V and 2 bases at J, with 3 bases in the middle. Germline V gene sequence: CDR1 LGHNT, CDR2 FRNRAP. This CDR3 has 11 residues. CDR3 in DNA: TGTGCTAGTGGTCCTCAAGAGACCCAGTACTTC. Amino acid sequence: CASGPQETQYF.

The chain joins TRBV5-4 to TRBJ2-2; 13 bases map to TRBD2. CDR3 size: 18 residues. J gave up 0 bases and V 4 bases, and 6 bases lay outside the gene matches. Germline CDR1 and CDR2: SGHNT and YYREEE (reference sequence). The CDR3 bases are TGTGCCAGCAGCAAGGGACTAGCGGGGCCCCCGAACACCGGGGAGCTGTTTTTT. It codes for CASSKGLAGPPNTGELFF.

The chain uses TRBV5-1 and TRBJ2-3; D possibly corresponds to TRBD1 (5 bases). CDR3 size: 12 residues. CDR1 and CDR2 (germline): SGHRS, YFSETQ. V lost 8 bases and J 1 base, leaving 8 bases between the germline ends. CDR3 in DNA: TGCGCCAGTACAGGTGGCACAGATACGCAGTATTTT. It yields the protein CASTGGTDTQYF.

CDR3 region: CASSPNSYEQYF. CDR3 bases: TGTGCCAGCAGCCCCAACAGCTACGAGCAGTACTTC. V is TRBV7-2 and J is TRBJ2-7; the D is unclear. Germline CDR1 is SGHTA and CDR2 is FQGNSA. Between the trimmed V and J ends, which lost 5 bases and 3 bases, there was a span of 8 bases. The CDR3 covers 12 residues.

Points on this clone: One end of the junction is discordant with germline, which a read error may explain. The sample holds other DNA sequences that translate to the same CDR3. The rearrangement links TRBV4-2 to TRBJ1-1; perhaps TRBD1 as D (5 bases). The CDR3 totals 14 residues. Per the germline V gene, CDR1 is LGHNA and CDR2 is YNFKEQ. This chain's CDR3 is CASSLTWGRTEAFF. CDR3 coding DNA: TGTGCCAGTAGCCTCACCTGGGGGAGGACTGAAGCTTTCTTT.

The V call is TRBV6-5, the J call TRBJ2-1; a weak D match, TRBD1 (6 bases). The CDR3 runs to 14 residues. Trimming left V 6 bases short and J 5 bases short, with 14 bases between. CDR1 is MNHEY and CDR2 is SVGAGI in the germline V gene. The CDR3 DNA reads as TGTGCCAGCAGCCCCGGACCAGGGGACAATGAGCAGTTCTTC. It encodes CASSPGPGDNEQFF.

V is TRBV4-3 and J is TRBJ1-2, with D possibly matching TRBD1 (5 bases). CDR1 and CDR2 (germline): LGHNA, YSLEER. The CDR3 has 15 amino acids. The V gene lost 0 bases and the J gene lost 4 bases, with 12 bases spanning the gap. The CDR3 region is CASSQDMGGVYGYTF. The DNA of the CDR3 is TGCGCCAGCAGCCAAGATATGGGGGGGGTCTATGGCTACACCTTC.

This clone has just a few counts. The chain combines TRBV28 with TRBJ2-1, with 7 bases identical to TRBD2. V lost 2 bases and J lost 7; bases outside the gene matches: 8. This CDR3 is built from 15 residues. Germline CDR1 is MDHEN and CDR2 is SYDVKM. The CDR3 nucleotides read TGTGCCAGCAGTTTAGTGTCCGGGAGGTGGAATGAGCAGTTCTTC. It translates to CASSLVSGRWNEQFF.

This chain links TRBV5-1 with TRBJ2-3; the D is unclear. V lost 4 bases and J 0 bases, leaving 6 bases between the germline ends. The CDR3 runs to 13 residues. CDR1 and CDR2 (germline): SGHRS, YFSETQ. The CDR3 reads CASSPGSTDTQYF. The DNA of the CDR3 is TGCGCCAGCAGCCCCGGGAGCACAGATACGCAGTATTTT.